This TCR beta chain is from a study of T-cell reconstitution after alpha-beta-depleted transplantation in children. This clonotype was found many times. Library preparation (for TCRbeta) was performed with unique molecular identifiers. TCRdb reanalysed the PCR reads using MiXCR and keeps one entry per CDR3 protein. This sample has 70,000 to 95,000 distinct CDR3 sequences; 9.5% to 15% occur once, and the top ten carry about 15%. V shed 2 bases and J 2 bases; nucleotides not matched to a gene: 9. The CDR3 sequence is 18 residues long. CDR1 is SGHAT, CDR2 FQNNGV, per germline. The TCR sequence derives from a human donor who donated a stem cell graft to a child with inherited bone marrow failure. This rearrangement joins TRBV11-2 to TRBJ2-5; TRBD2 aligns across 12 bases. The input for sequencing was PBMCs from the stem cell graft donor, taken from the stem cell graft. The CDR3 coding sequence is TGTGCCAGCAGCTTAATCCTAGCGGGAGGGCCTAGGCAAGAGACCCAGTACTTC. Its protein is CASSLILAGGPRQETQYF.